Shown below are 18 T cell receptor beta chains from a single sample sequenced in a study of regulatory dendritic cells for organ transplantation. Data came from immunoSEQ multiplex PCR; TCRdb stores just in-frame clones and leaves some out. The data contain roughly 27,000 clones, under 90% of them singletons. Source material: naive CD8+ T cells from blood. Subset indicated: CD45RA+ naive T cells. Receptors were obtained from a human donor in good health.

The rearrangement uses TRBV7-9 and TRBJ2-1; D may be TRBD2 (5 bases). This CDR3 region has 16 residues. The germline V gene has CDR1 SEHNR and CDR2 FQNEAQ (reference sequence). The V end was cut by 5 bases, the J end by 2 bases, with 16 bases between. CDR3 sequence (DNA): TGTGCCAGCAGCGAAGAGGAGAGGGCTCCCTACAATGAGCAGTTCTTC. Amino acids: CASSEEERAPYNEQFF.

V is TRBV7-8 and J is TRBJ2-2; TRBD1 might be the D (6 bases). Germline CDR1 and CDR2: SGHVS and FQNEAQ. CDR3 size: 17 residues. V was trimmed by 5 bases and J by 3 bases, leaving 19 bases between them. Written as DNA, the CDR3 is TGTGCCAGCAGCCCCCTCGCCGGACAGTCGGACACCGGGGAGCTGTTTTTT. Amino acids: CASSPLAGQSDTGELFF.

The rearrangement joins TRBV2 to TRBJ2-1; 7 positions match TRBD1. V shed 5 bases, J shed 2 bases, and the junction held 6 bases outside the gene matches. Looked up from germline, CDR1 is SNHLY and CDR2 is FYNNEI. The CDR3 loop spans 15 amino acids. The chain's CDR3 is CASSSGQAPYNEQFF. In nucleotides, the CDR3 is TGTGCCAGCAGTTCTGGACAGGCTCCCTACAATGAGCAGTTCTTC.

The chain carries TRBV9 and TRBJ2-7; unclear D gene. V dropped 0 bases and J dropped 2 bases, with 12 bases sitting between them. CDR3 size: 15 residues. CDR1 is SGDLS and CDR2 is YYNGEE in the germline V gene. CDR3 DNA: TGTGCCAGCAGCGTAGACGAGTCCTTAACCTACGAGCAGTACTTC. Protein: CASSVDESLTYEQYF.

The chain recombines TRBV9 with TRBJ2-3; 9 bases line up with TRBD2. Trimming removed 0 bases from V and 4 bases from J; junction bases left unmatched: 6. This CDR3 has 16 residues. The germline V gene has CDR1 SGDLS and CDR2 YYNGEE. CDR3 region: CASSVDGGGASDTQYF. The CDR3 DNA sequence: TGTGCCAGCAGCGTAGACGGCGGGGGGGCCTCAGATACGCAGTATTTT.

The gene calls are TRBV4-3 and TRBJ2-7; 9 bases are a match to TRBD1. This CDR3 contains 16 residues. Germline lookup yields CDR1 LGHNA and CDR2 YSLEER. The junction had 13 bases not matched to a gene; V was cut back by 4 bases and J by 6 bases. This chain's CDR3 is CASSPHPGQGLFEQYF. The CDR3 DNA reads as TGCGCCAGCAGCCCACATCCGGGACAGGGTCTTTTCGAGCAGTACTTC.

The rearrangement joins TRBV5-6 to TRBJ2-2; D perhaps matches TRBD1 (6 bases). The CDR3 spans 14 residues. V lost 1 base, J lost 6 bases, and 10 bases lay in between. Germline-derived CDR1 and CDR2 are SGHDT and YYEEEE. The CDR3: CASSLQGWAGELFF. CDR3 nucleotide sequence: TGTGCCAGCAGCTTGCAGGGGTGGGCCGGGGAGCTGTTTTTT.

The chain is built from TRBV4-1 and TRBJ2-2; a weak D match, TRBD2 (5 bases). CDR1 and CDR2 (germline): MGHRA, YSYEKL. V was cut by 6 bases and J by 3 bases, with 23 bases left in between. The CDR3 length is 18 residues. CDR3 in amino acids: CASSEHLIGGVDTGELFF. For the CDR3, the DNA is TGCGCCAGCAGTGAGCATCTGATAGGAGGCGTCGACACCGGGGAGCTGTTTTTT.

V usage is TRBV5-6 and J usage is TRBJ1-2; 8 bases match TRBD1. The CDR3 loop spans 13 amino acids. The J segment lost 4 bases and the V segment lost 4 bases, leaving 3 bases of the junction unmatched. Per germline, CDR1 SGHDT and CDR2 YYEEEE. CDR3 sequence reads: CASSPGTGYGYTF. CDR3 DNA: TGTGCCAGCAGCCCCGGGACAGGCTATGGCTACACCTTC.

The chain combines TRBV4-3 with TRBJ1-1, with TRBD1 matching 7 bases. The CDR3 spans 22 residues. The trim removed 4 bases at V and 2 bases at J, leaving 28 bases unmatched. CDR1 is LGHNA and CDR2 is YSLEER in the germline V gene. The CDR3 here is CASSLTFLKDPGTALINTEAFF. In DNA, the CDR3 is TGCGCCAGCAGCCTAACCTTTCTTAAAGATCCCGGGACAGCCCTGATAAACACTGAAGCTTTCTTT.

The chain uses TRBV2 and TRBJ1-2; D ambiguous. Germline V gives CDR1 SNHLY, CDR2 FYNNEI. CDR3 size: 13 residues. V was pared by 3 bases and J by 7 bases, with 12 bases between. CDR3 sequence reads: CASSEGGLRGYTF. The CDR3 DNA follows: TGTGCCAGCAGTGAGGGAGGGTTGCGTGGCTACACCTTC.

The V call is TRBV6-5, the J call TRBJ2-7; 7 nucleotides align to TRBD2. The CDR3 runs 11 residues. V was pared by 5 bases and J by 5 bases, with 0 bases of the junction left unmatched. The germline V gene has CDR1 MNHEY and CDR2 SVGAGI. CDR3 bases: TGTGCCAGCAGTCGGGGGGACGAGCAGTACTTC. This translates into CASSRGDEQYF.

This chain connects TRBV9 to TRBJ2-7; 10 nucleotides agree with TRBD1. V shed 0 bases, J shed 3 bases, and the junction held 0 bases outside the gene matches. Per germline, CDR1 SGDLS and CDR2 YYNGEE. This CDR3 contains 14 residues. Here the CDR3 reads CASSVGDRGYEQYF. The CDR3 nucleotides read TGTGCCAGCAGCGTAGGGGACAGGGGCTACGAGCAGTACTTC.

This clone was detected a few times. CDR3 nucleotides: TGTGCCAGCAGCTTACCTAGCGGGGGGGCCTACAATGAGCAGTTCTTC. It codes for CASSLPSGGAYNEQFF. The chain carries TRBV7-9 and TRBJ2-1; the match to TRBD2 covers 12 bases. The germline V gene has CDR1 SEHNR and CDR2 FQNEAQ (reference sequence). Unmatched junction bases numbered 1, after V lost 2 bases and J lost 2 bases. The CDR3 runs 16 residues.

This CDR3 reads CASREGTGVEKLFF. Here the CDR3 DNA reads TGTGCCAGCAGGGAGGGGACAGGGGTTGAAAAACTGTTTTTT. This chain uses TRBV7-6 with TRBJ1-4, with TRBD1 matching over 10 bases. The CDR3 is 14 amino acids. With V trimmed by 6 bases and J by 7 bases, 5 bases remained unmatched. Germline CDR1 reads SGHVS; CDR2 reads FNYEAQ.

This clone was observed a single time. The V gene is TRBV4-3, the J gene TRBJ1-2, with a weak D call TRBD1 (6 bases). CDR1 and CDR2 (germline): LGHNA, YSLEER. The CDR3 has 13 residues. Trimming left V 1 base short and J 8 bases short, with 11 bases between. The CDR3 DNA sequence: TGCGCCAGCAGCCAAGTCACTGACAGGGGCTACACCTTC. Its protein product is CASSQVTDRGYTF.

This clone has only a few counts. The gene calls are TRBV7-2 and TRBJ1-5, with D maybe TRBD1 (5 bases). The CDR3 runs 15 residues. Trimming removed 4 bases from V and 11 bases from J, with 21 bases in between. Germline-derived CDR1 and CDR2 are SGHTA and FQGNSA. Here the CDR3 DNA reads TGTGCCAGCAGCTCCACTTCAGGGACTTCCAGGTCCCAGCATTTT. Its protein is CASSSTSGTSRSQHF.

In DNA form, the CDR3 reads TGTGCCAGCAGCGAGATAGCGGGGGCTGATACGCAGTATTTT. Encoded protein: CASSEIAGADTQYF. The V and J genes are TRBV9 and TRBJ2-3; TRBD2 matches at 9 bases. The CDR3 has 14 amino acids. CDR1 and CDR2 from the germline V gene are SGDLS and YYNGEE. The V and J ends lost 3 bases and 6 bases, in that order; junction bases with no gene match: 5.